This T cell receptor beta chain was identified during a study of tumor-infiltrating lymphocytes in primary liver carcinoma. About the research overall: Staging placed the tumors at T1-T3 N0M0, and they measured about 4.2 to 10 cm across.

V was pared by 6 bases and J by 7 bases, with 7 bases of the junction left unmatched. The CDR3 is 13 amino acids. Germline assignment: CDR1 MDHEN and CDR2 SYDVKM. The source material, about 19-30 mg of unsorted bulk tissue, was used to co-extract RNA and DNA. Total RNA amounting to around 540 ng was the source from which TCR beta cDNA was made with a constant-region primer. It was through three nested multiplex PCR rounds of slightly modified ARM-PCR that TCR beta libraries arose. In the first two PCR rounds, TRBV1-TRBV30 forward primers were paired with a C-beta reverse primer, and each round lasted roughly 9 cycles. A single record per CDR3 protein comes from TCRdb applying MiXCR to the multiplex PCR reads. Among approximately 190,000 distinct CDR3 sequences listed, approximately 80% were seen once.

The rearrangement links TRBV28 to TRBJ2-3; 7 bases are a match to TRBD1. Sequencing was performed on tumor tissue from primary liver carcinoma. The TCR sequence derives from a man aged 40-49 years with primary liver carcinoma and hepatitis B virus infection. The CDR3 region has the DNA TGTGCCAGCAGATTACAGGGGATAAATACGCAGTATTTT. Translation gives CASRLQGINTQYF.